This entry concerns a single T cell receptor (beta chain). The data were obtained in a study of type 1 regulatory T cells. On the study more broadly: T-allo10 is a Tr1-enriched, alloantigen-specific CD4 T cell product made in vitro.

TCRdb fed the reads into MiXCR, producing one record per CDR3 protein. Altogether some 100,000 distinct CDR3 sequences are present, roughly a third being singletons, with the ten largest covering around 2.3%. Sequenced: CD4+ T cells, either the whole sample or a sorted fraction (not recorded which). The clonotype was recovered from a human donor in good health.

The CDR3 sequence: CASSLEGFRTYEQYF. The CDR3 DNA reads TGTGCCAGCAGTCTCGAGGGATTTCGGACCTACGAGCAGTACTTC. The chain combines TRBV2 with TRBJ2-7; D is possibly TRBD2 (5 bases). The CDR3 contains 15 residues. Trimming pared 5 bases from V and 2 bases from J, leaving 16 bases between. In germline, CDR1 is SNHLY, CDR2 FYNNEI.